The TCR beta chain described here comes from a study of blood T cell repertoires in COVID-19. Germline V CDR1 and CDR2: MNHNS, SASEGT. V lost 6 bases and J lost 7; bases outside the gene matches: 9. CDR3 length equals 15 residues. Authors' processing steps: The assay estimated nucleated cells by amplifying reference gene primers. Sequenced by immunoSEQ multiplex PCR; TCRdb stores in-frame clones only, minus some. V, J and clone size are taken as reported in that table, and D and trimming were inferred from the DNA itself. This sample yields more than 300,000 clones, of which 80% to 85% are seen a single time; over 4.5% belongs to the top ten. Recruitment covered about 25 US areas and drew participants whose ages spanned roughly 18 to 90 years. Recovered Cohort 3 donors showed two negative PCRs, clearance, or symptom resolution.

The TCR originated in a woman between 45 and 65 years old who had recovered from COVID-19. V gene TRBV6-1 combines with J gene TRBJ1-6; 7 bases are shared with TRBD1. The sequenced sample was PBMCs or T cells enriched from blood (not recorded which). Here the CDR3 DNA reads TGTGCCAGCAGCCTGTTTCCAGGGGGGAATTCACCCCTCCACTTT. Translation gives CASSLFPGGNSPLHF.